The TCR beta chain described here comes from a study of PD-1 blockade in mismatch repair-deficient tumors. The study's findings and limits: After pembrolizumab, tumor-resident clones rose rapidly, then generally contracted before radiologic responses.

With regard to this clone: Its antigen is undetermined.

Assay used: immunoSEQ multiplex PCR; TCRdb lists only in-frame clones, some missing. This sample carries tens of thousands of clones, around 73% of them seen once, and the ten largest clones take roughly 5.1%. V lost 2 bases, J lost 4 bases, and 8 bases lay in between. Looked up from germline, CDR1 is MNHEY and CDR2 is SVGAGI. The CDR3 spans 13 residues. The TCR comes from an adult with mismatch repair-deficient cancer. V usage is TRBV6-5 and J usage is TRBJ1-1; D possibly corresponds to TRBD1 (5 bases). The sequenced sample was peripheral blood, obtained 2 weeks after starting pembrolizumab. CDR3 residues: CASSYGQGTEAFF. CDR3 nucleotide sequence: TGTGCCAGCAGTTACGGGCAGGGCACTGAAGCTTTCTTT.